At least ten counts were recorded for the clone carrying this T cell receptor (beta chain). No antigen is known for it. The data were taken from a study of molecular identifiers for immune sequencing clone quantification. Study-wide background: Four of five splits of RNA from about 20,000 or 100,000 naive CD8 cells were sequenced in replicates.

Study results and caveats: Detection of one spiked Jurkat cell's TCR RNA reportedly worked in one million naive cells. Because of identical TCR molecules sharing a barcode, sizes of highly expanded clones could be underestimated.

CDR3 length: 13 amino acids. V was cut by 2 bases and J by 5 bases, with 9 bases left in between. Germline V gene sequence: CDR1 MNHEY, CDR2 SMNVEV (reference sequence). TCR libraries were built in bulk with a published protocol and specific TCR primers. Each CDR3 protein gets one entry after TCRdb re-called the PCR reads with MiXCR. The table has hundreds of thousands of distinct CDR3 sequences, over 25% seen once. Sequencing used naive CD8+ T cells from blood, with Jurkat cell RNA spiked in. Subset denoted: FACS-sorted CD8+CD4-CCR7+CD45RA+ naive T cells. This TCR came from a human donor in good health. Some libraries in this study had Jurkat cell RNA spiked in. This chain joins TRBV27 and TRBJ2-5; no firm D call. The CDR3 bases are TGTGCCAGCAGTTTAGAGCCGGACGAGACCCAGTACTTC. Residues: CASSLEPDETQYF.